This entry lists 29 T cell receptor beta chains sequenced from one sample in a study of T cell responses to AZD1222 COVID-19 vaccine. Only in-frame clones appear in the TCRdb table, and some are missing; sequencing was by immunoSEQ multiplex PCR. The sample lists around 180,000 clones; around nine tenths were seen once. The sequencing here drew on peripheral blood, taken on day 0 of AZD1222 vaccination. Source of these receptors: an adult in good health.

The chain has TRBV19 and TRBJ1-5; D is unresolved. The germline V gene encodes CDR1 LNHDA and CDR2 SQIVND (reference sequence). Trimming removed 3 bases from V and 6 bases from J, with 18 bases in between. This CDR3 has 16 amino acids. For the CDR3, the DNA is TGTGCCAGTAGTATGGATAGAGGACCGGGAGGTCAGCCCCAGCATTTT. This translates into CASSMDRGPGGQPQHF.

This rearrangement joins TRBV7-9 to TRBJ1-2; D ambiguous. Trimming left V 5 bases short and J 7 bases short, with 5 bases between. Germline CDR1 SEHNR, CDR2 FQNEAQ (reference sequence). This CDR3 has 10 amino acids. CDR3 coding DNA: TGTGCCAGCAGCCCCCTTGGCTACACCTTC. Protein: CASSPLGYTF.

This chain uses TRBV25-1 with TRBJ1-1, with D uncertain. The CDR3 spans 13 residues. V gave up 10 bases and J gave up 3 bases, with 15 bases separating them. The germline V gene encodes CDR1 MGHDK and CDR2 SYGVNS. CDR3 nucleotides: TGTGCCACCCCCGGTGTTATGGACACTGAAGCTTTCTTT. Translating gives CATPGVMDTEAFF.

With regard to this clone: At one boundary the junction diverges from the germline segment, which might be a read error. This rearrangement joins TRBV7-7 to TRBJ2-3, with TRBD1 matching 10 bases. Germline V CDR1 and CDR2: SSHAT, FNYEAQ (reference sequence). The CDR3 has 14 residues. CDR3 residues: CASSLGQGGDTQYF. Written as DNA, the CDR3 is TGTGCTAGCAGCTTAGGACAGGGGGGGGATACGCAGTATTTT.

The genes are TRBV29-1 and TRBJ2-2; 9 nucleotides match TRBD1. The trim removed 6 bases at V and 4 bases at J, leaving 6 bases unmatched. This CDR3 has 14 amino acids. CDR1 and CDR2 (germline): SQVTM, ANQGSEA. For the CDR3, the DNA is TGCAGCGTAGCCGGGACAGGGTCCACCGGGGAGCTGTTTTTT. This sequence encodes CSVAGTGSTGELFF.

The chain links TRBV18 to TRBJ2-7, with TRBD1 identical over 7 bases. V was clipped by 6 bases and J by 4 bases; unmatched bases: 9. The CDR3 is 14 residues long. Germline V CDR1 and CDR2: KGHSH, LQKENI. CDR3 protein: CASSPAGQAYEQYF. The CDR3 nucleotides are TGTGCCAGCTCCCCCGCCGGACAGGCATACGAGCAGTACTTC.

This chain uses TRBV18 with TRBJ1-2; D not resolved. V dropped 1 base and J dropped 2 bases, with 5 bases sitting between them. The CDR3 sequence is 13 residues long. CDR1 is KGHSH and CDR2 is LQKENI in the germline V gene. In DNA, the CDR3 is TGTGCCAGCTCACCACAACAGAACTATGGCTACACCTTC. Amino acids: CASSPQQNYGYTF.

With regard to this clone: This CDR3 is also generated by other DNA sequences in the sample. The CDR3 loop reads CASSLTANQPQHF. In DNA, the CDR3 is TGCGCCAGCAGCTTGACCGCTAATCAGCCCCAGCATTTT. The chain combines TRBV5-1 with TRBJ1-5; D unclear. Trimming cost V 1 base and J 4 bases, with 6 bases left between them. This CDR3 contains 13 residues. Germline CDR1 reads SGHRS; CDR2 reads YFSETQ.

The rearrangement uses TRBV6-1 and TRBJ1-5, with 9 positions matching TRBD1. After removal of 3 bases from V and 7 bases from J, the junction contained 7 bases not matched to a gene. CDR1 and CDR2 (germline): MNHNS, SASEGT. CDR3 length: 15 residues. CDR3 coding DNA: TGTGCCAGCAGTGATTTGACAGGGGGGTTCCAGCCCCAGCATTTT. It yields the protein CASSDLTGGFQPQHF.

The V and J genes are TRBV6-1 and TRBJ1-3; D may be TRBD1 (6 bases). The ends were cut back, 4 bases at V and 0 bases at J, with 13 bases in the middle. Germline values: CDR1 MNHNS, CDR2 SASEGT. The CDR3 totals 16 residues. The CDR3 DNA reads as TGTGCCAGCAGTGCCGGGACACTTGGCTCTGGAAACACCATATATTTT. Translation: CASSAGTLGSGNTIYF.

This clone was detected once. The chain carries TRBV2 and TRBJ2-3; D is perhaps TRBD2 (6 bases). V lost 5 bases, J lost 2 bases, and 14 bases lay in between. The CDR3 totals 15 residues. Germline CDR1 reads SNHLY; CDR2 reads FYNNEI. CDR3: CASSPLAGYTDTQYF. CDR3 sequence (DNA): TGTGCCAGCAGTCCGCTGGCGGGGTACACAGATACGCAGTATTTT. Variable domain in full (rest from reference TRBV2 and TRBJ2-3): EPEVTQTPSHQVTQMGQEVILRCVPISNHLYFYWYRQILGQKVEFLVSFYNNEISEKSEIFDDQFSVERPDGSNFTLKIRSTKLEDSAMYFCASSPLAGYTDTQYFGPGTRLTVL.

The chain carries TRBV28 and TRBJ2-5; a possible D gene is TRBD2 (6 bases). This CDR3 spans 14 amino acids. Germline lookup yields CDR1 MDHEN and CDR2 SYDVKM. V lost 5 bases to trimming and J lost 5 bases, with 15 bases between them. This CDR3 reads CASSPRVGRETQYF. The DNA of the CDR3 is TGTGCCAGCAGTCCCCGGGTGGGGAGGGAGACCCAGTACTTC.

The V call is TRBV30, the J call TRBJ1-6; D not resolved. Trimming left V 3 bases short and J 6 bases short, with 9 bases between. The CDR3 covers 13 residues. Germline assignment: CDR1 GTSNPN and CDR2 SVGIG (reference sequence). CDR3 loop: CAWRLMTNSPLHF. DNA of the CDR3: TGTGCCTGGAGGCTTATGACTAATTCACCCCTCCACTTT.

This clone came up once. The chain is built from TRBV7-2 and TRBJ1-2, with D maybe TRBD1 (5 bases). Germline values: CDR1 SGHTA, CDR2 FQGNSA. The germline V and J ends were trimmed by 5 bases and 8 bases, with 18 bases remaining between them. This CDR3 comprises 14 residues. The DNA of the CDR3 is TGTGCCAGCAGCCCGGGGCGGGTGGTAGACGGCTACACCTTC. Its translation: CASSPGRVVDGYTF.

The chain carries TRBV2 and TRBJ2-7; 10 nucleotides line up with TRBD1. The CDR3 extends over 16 amino acids. After removal of 7 bases from V and 5 bases from J, the junction contained 14 bases not matched to a gene. CDR1 SNHLY and CDR2 FYNNEI come from the germline V gene. CDR3 DNA sequence: TGTGCCAGCAACCCTTCTCCGGGACAGGGGAACGACGAGCAGTACTTC. Protein: CASNPSPGQGNDEQYF. The full variable domain, with the rest looked up from reference TRBV2 and TRBJ2-7, is EPEVTQTPSHQVTQMGQEVILRCVPISNHLYFYWYRQILGQKVEFLVSFYNNEISEKSEIFDDQFSVERPDGSNFTLKIRSTKLEDSAMYFCASNPSPGQGNDEQYFGPGTRLTVT.

The table lists this clone with a few counts. The chain links TRBV5-8 to TRBJ2-7; D is possibly TRBD1 (6 bases). This CDR3 is 13 amino acids long. Germline assignment: CDR1 SGHTS and CDR2 YDEGEE. Trimming pared 1 base from V and 6 bases from J, leaving 11 bases between. As DNA, the CDR3 is TGTGCCAGCAGCTTGTGGGGGCACCTCGAGCAGTACTTC. Translating it yields CASSLWGHLEQYF.

A single count supports this clone. The chain has TRBV28 and TRBJ2-7, with D possibly matching TRBD1 (7 bases). Trimming took off 4 bases at V and 5 bases at J, with 21 bases between the two ends. From germline, CDR1 is MDHEN and CDR2 SYDVKM. The CDR3 contains 16 residues. The CDR3 DNA follows: TGTGCCAGCAGTTCTCCAGCGGGCCGAAGGGGGCACGAGCAGTACTTC. Translated: CASSSPAGRRGHEQYF.

This rearrangement joins TRBV7-3 to TRBJ1-1, with 7 positions matching TRBD1. The germline gives CDR1 SGHTA, CDR2 FQGTGA. This CDR3 is 16 amino acids long. Unmatched junction bases numbered 10, after V lost 1 base and J lost 5 bases. The CDR3 sequence is CASSLNGNRGRTEAFF. In nucleotides, the CDR3 is TGTGCCAGCAGCTTAAACGGCAACAGGGGCCGGACTGAAGCTTTCTTT.

The V gene is TRBV27, the J gene TRBJ1-5, with D perhaps TRBD1 (5 bases). V was trimmed by 4 bases and J by 4 bases, leaving 11 bases between them. Germline CDR1 MNHEY, CDR2 SMNVEV (reference sequence). The CDR3 spans 14 residues. CDR3 coding DNA: TGTGCCAGCAGTTCAGGGCGCATTAATCAGCCCCAGCATTTT. Its protein is CASSSGRINQPQHF.

V gene TRBV5-8 combines with J gene TRBJ2-1; tentative D call: TRBD1 (5 bases). CDR1 and CDR2 (germline): SGHTS, YDEGEE. The ends were cut back, 8 bases at V and 3 bases at J, with 15 bases in the middle. This CDR3 spans 14 amino acids. CDR3 sequence (DNA): TGTGCCAGTTTATCCAGGGCCCACTACAATGAGCAGTTCTTC. It is translated as CASLSRAHYNEQFF.

This chain links TRBV7-3 with TRBJ2-3; 9 nucleotides align to TRBD2. Germline V gene data show CDR1 as SGHTA and CDR2 as FQGTGA. J gave up 6 bases and V 5 bases, and 15 bases lay outside the gene matches. The CDR3 is 17 residues long. DNA for the CDR3: TGTGCCAGCAGCCCCAGGGGGTTAGCGGGGGTCCCTGATACGCAGTATTTT. Translation gives CASSPRGLAGVPDTQYF.

This clone was seen once. The CDR3 loop reads CASIPDFGETQYF. The CDR3 nucleotides are TGTGCCAGCATCCCGGACTTCGGGGAGACCCAGTACTTC. The chain joins TRBV5-4 to TRBJ2-5; TRBD2 is a possible D gene (5 bases). The V end was cut by 6 bases, the J end by 5 bases, with 14 bases between. CDR3 length: 13 amino acids. Germline V lookup: CDR1 SGHNT, CDR2 YYREEE (reference sequence).

The rearrangement joins TRBV12-5 to TRBJ2-1; TRBD2 agrees at 8 bases. Germline loops: CDR1 LGHNT, CDR2 FRNRAP. The trim removed 5 bases at V and 9 bases at J, leaving 12 bases unmatched. CDR3 length equals 15 residues. The CDR3 nucleotides read TGTGCTAGTGGTCCAAGCGGGAGAGGGGGTAGTGAGCAGTTCTTC. This codes for CASGPSGRGGSEQFF.

CDR3 sequence (DNA): TGCGCCAGCAGCCATCAGGGGATTAGGAACACCGGGGAGCTGTTTTTT. Protein: CASSHQGIRNTGELFF. The chain links TRBV4-3 to TRBJ2-2; D perhaps matches TRBD1 (6 bases). V was shortened by 3 bases and J by 1 base, with 12 bases between the two germline ends. Germline assignment: CDR1 LGHNA and CDR2 YSLEER. The CDR3 spans 16 residues.

The chain joins TRBV2 to TRBJ2-2; 8 nucleotides match TRBD1. The CDR3 spans 15 residues. V gave up 4 bases and J gave up 3 bases; unmatched junction bases: 4. CDR1 SNHLY and CDR2 FYNNEI come from the germline V gene. CDR3: CASSGQGAYTGELFF. The CDR3 DNA follows: TGTGCCAGCAGTGGGCAGGGGGCATACACCGGGGAGCTGTTTTTT. Using reference TRBV2 and TRBJ2-2 for the parts outside the CDR3, the full variable domain is EPEVTQTPSHQVTQMGQEVILRCVPISNHLYFYWYRQILGQKVEFLVSFYNNEISEKSEIFDDQFSVERPDGSNFTLKIRSTKLEDSAMYFCASSGQGAYTGELFFGEGSRLTVL.

This sequence joins TRBV4-1 and TRBJ2-2; D is possibly TRBD2 (6 bases). Germline assignment: CDR1 MGHRA and CDR2 YSYEKL. Trimming took off 3 bases at V and 2 bases at J, with 10 bases between the two ends. This CDR3 comprises 15 residues. CDR3 sequence (DNA): TGCGCCAGCAGCCATACGGGGGTTAACACCGGGGAGCTGTTTTTT. Translating gives CASSHTGVNTGELFF.

This chain links TRBV28 with TRBJ1-2; 12 bases are a match to TRBD1. V dropped 1 base and J dropped 6; count of bases not matched to a gene: 6. This CDR3 is built from 16 residues. Germline V gene data show CDR1 as MDHEN and CDR2 as SYDVKM. Here the CDR3 reads CASSLFTGTGGHGYTF. CDR3 sequence (DNA): TGTGCCAGCAGTTTATTTACCGGGACAGGGGGCCATGGCTACACCTTC.

The chain has TRBV11-1 and TRBJ1-1, with a tentative D call TRBD1 (5 bases). Germline CDR1 is SGHAT and CDR2 is FQDESV (reference sequence). CDR3 size: 15 residues. Trimming took 2 bases from V and 5 from J, leaving 15 bases between them. As DNA, the CDR3 is TGTGCCAGCAGCTTAAGTGGCCAGGGAGGGACTGAAGCTTTCTTT. Residues: CASSLSGQGGTEAFF.

This chain uses TRBV7-7 with TRBJ2-2, with TRBD1 matching over 7 bases. The CDR3 has 15 amino acids. Germline assignment: CDR1 SSHAT and CDR2 FNYEAQ (reference sequence). This CDR3 is CASSKQGTNTGELFF. CDR3 nucleotides: TGTGCTAGTTCAAAACAGGGGACGAACACCGGGGAGCTGTTTTTT.